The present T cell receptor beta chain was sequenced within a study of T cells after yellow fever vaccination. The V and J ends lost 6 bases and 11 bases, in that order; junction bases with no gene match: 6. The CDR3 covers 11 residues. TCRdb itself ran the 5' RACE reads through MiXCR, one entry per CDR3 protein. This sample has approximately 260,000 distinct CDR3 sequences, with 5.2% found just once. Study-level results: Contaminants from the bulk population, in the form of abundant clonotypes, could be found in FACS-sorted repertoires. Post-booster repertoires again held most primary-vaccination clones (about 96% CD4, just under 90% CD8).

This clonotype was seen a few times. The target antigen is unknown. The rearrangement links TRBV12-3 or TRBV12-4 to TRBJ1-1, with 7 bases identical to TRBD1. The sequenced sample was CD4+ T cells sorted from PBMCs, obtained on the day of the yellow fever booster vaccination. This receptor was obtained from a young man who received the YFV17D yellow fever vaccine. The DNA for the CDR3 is TGTGCCAGCAGCGGACAGGTTTCTGCTTTCTTT. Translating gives CASSGQVSAFF.